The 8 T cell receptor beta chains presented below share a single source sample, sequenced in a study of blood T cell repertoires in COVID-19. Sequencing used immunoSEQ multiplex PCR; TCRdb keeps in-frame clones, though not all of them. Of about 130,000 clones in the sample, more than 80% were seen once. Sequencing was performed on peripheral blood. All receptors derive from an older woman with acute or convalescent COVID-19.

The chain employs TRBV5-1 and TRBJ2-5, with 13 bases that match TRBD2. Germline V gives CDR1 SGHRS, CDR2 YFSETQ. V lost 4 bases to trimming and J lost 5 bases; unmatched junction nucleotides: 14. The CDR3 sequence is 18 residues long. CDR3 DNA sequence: TGCGCCAGCAGCCCACAAGGACTAGCGGGGGCCTTAGGGGAGACCCAGTACTTC. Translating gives CASSPQGLAGALGETQYF.

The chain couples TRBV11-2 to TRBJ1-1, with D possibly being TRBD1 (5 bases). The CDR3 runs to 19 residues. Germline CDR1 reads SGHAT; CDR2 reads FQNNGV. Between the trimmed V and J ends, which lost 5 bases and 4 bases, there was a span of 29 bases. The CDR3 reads CASSPGSPRSEGRGTEAFF. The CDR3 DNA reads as TGTGCCAGCAGCCCAGGATCCCCTAGGTCAGAAGGGAGGGGCACTGAAGCTTTCTTT.

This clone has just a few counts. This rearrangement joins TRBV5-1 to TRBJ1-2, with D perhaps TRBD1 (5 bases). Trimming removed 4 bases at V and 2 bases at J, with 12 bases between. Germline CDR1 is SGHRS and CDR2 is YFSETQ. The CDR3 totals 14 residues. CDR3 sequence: CASSGQGPNYGYTF. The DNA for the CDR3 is TGCGCCAGCAGCGGGCAGGGCCCAAACTATGGCTACACCTTC.

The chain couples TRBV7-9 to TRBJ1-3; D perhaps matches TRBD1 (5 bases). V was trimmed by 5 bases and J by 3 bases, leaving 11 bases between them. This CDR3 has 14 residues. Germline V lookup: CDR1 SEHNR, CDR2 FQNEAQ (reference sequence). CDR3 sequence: CASSSGGDGNTIYF. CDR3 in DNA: TGTGCCAGCAGCAGCGGGGGGGATGGAAACACCATATATTTT.

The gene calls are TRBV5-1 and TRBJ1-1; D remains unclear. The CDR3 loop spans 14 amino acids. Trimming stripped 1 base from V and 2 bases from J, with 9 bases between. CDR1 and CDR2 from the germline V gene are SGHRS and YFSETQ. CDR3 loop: CASSLKPVNTEAFF. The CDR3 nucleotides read TGCGCCAGCAGCTTGAAACCGGTCAACACTGAAGCTTTCTTT.

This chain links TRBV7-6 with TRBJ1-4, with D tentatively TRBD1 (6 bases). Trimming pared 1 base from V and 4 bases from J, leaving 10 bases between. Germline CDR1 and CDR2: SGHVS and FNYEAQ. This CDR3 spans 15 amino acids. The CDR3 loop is CASSLGGQSNEKLFF. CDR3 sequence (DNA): TGTGCCAGCAGCTTAGGGGGGCAGAGTAATGAAAAACTGTTTTTT.

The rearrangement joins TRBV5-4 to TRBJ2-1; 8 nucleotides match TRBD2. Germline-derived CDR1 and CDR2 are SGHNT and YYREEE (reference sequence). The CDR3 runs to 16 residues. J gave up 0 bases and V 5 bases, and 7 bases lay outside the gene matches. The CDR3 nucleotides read TGTGCCAGCAGTCGCGGGGGGCCAAGCTCCTACAATGAGCAGTTCTTC. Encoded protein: CASSRGGPSSYNEQFF.

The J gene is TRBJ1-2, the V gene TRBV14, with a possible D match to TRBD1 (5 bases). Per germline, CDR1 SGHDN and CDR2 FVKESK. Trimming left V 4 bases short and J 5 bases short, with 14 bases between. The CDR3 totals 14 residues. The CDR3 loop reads CASSPHRTGYGYTF. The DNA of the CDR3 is TGTGCCAGCAGCCCCCACAGGACCGGGTATGGCTACACCTTC.